The 13 T cell receptor beta chains reported below all come from one sample, sequenced in a study of regulatory T cells in long-lasting Graves disease. The time point here: persistent/refractory GD, antithyroid drugs over 5 years with positive TRAb. Scientists built the TCR library using RNA that was extracted from PBMCs. Construction of the TCR beta libraries employed iRepertoire HTBI primers in conjunction with Arm-PCR of CDR3 regions. TCRdb fed the multiplex PCR reads into MiXCR, producing one record per CDR3 protein. The data hold around 460,000 distinct CDR3 sequences, with roughly 22% observed a single time. The sample here was peripheral blood mononuclear cells (PBMCs), taken when the disease was refractory, from a patient treated with antithyroid drugs. The receptor set was obtained from a female donor with Graves disease.

CDR3 in amino acids: CAINTGLAGPNTGELFF. CDR3 nucleotide sequence: TGTGCCATCAATACGGGACTAGCGGGACCGAACACCGGGGAGCTGTTTTTT. The gene calls are TRBV10-3 and TRBJ2-2, with TRBD2 matching over 13 bases. V shed 7 bases and J 0 bases; nucleotides not matched to a gene: 5. The CDR3 length is 17 residues. Germline CDR1 is ENHRY and CDR2 is SYGVKD.

The rearrangement uses TRBV5-1 and TRBJ1-3, with D possibly TRBD1 on 5 matching bases. Germline-derived CDR1 and CDR2 are SGHRS and YFSETQ. The CDR3 is 15 residues long. Deletions cut 4 bases from V and 3 bases from J, with 14 bases between. The CDR3 DNA reads TGCGCCAGCAGCGAGACCCAGGGTTATGGAAACACCATATATTTT. The encoded protein is CASSETQGYGNTIYF.

This clonotype was seen at least ten times. This sequence joins TRBV10-1 and TRBJ1-1, with 8 bases identical to TRBD1. The CDR3 is 13 amino acids. After removal of 7 bases from V and 4 bases from J, the junction contained 5 bases not matched to a gene. Germline loops: CDR1 WNHNN, CDR2 SYGVQD (reference sequence). The CDR3, as DNA: TGCGCCAGCATCTCCAGGGGGCTCACTGAAGCTTTCTTT. Its protein is CASISRGLTEAFF.

This clonotype was seen only a few times. This rearrangement joins TRBV7-2 to TRBJ2-2, with 12 bases that match TRBD2. CDR3 length: 16 amino acids. V dropped 2 bases and J dropped 5; count of bases not matched to a gene: 3. Per the germline V gene, CDR1 is SGHTA and CDR2 is FQGNSA. CDR3 in DNA: TGTGCCAGCAGCTTAAGACTAGCGGGAGATACCGGGGAGCTGTTTTTT. Protein: CASSLRLAGDTGELFF.

V and J are TRBV6-1 and TRBJ1-2; D unclear. The germline V gene has CDR1 MNHNS and CDR2 SASEGT. V was shortened by 6 bases and J by 7 bases, with 18 bases between the two germline ends. CDR3 length: 14 amino acids. The CDR3 coding sequence is TGTGCCAGCAGCCCCCGACATAATACTCTTGGCTACACCTTC. Protein: CASSPRHNTLGYTF.

Of note for this clonotype: This could be a read error, since a much larger clone is one nucleotide away. This chain links TRBV10-3 with TRBJ2-7; possible D gene TRBD2, 5 bases. Trimming cost V 3 bases and J 0 bases, with 24 bases left between them. This CDR3 is 19 amino acids long. Germline CDR1 and CDR2: ENHRY and SYGVKD. This CDR3 is CAISDVPPASPEASYEQYF. Written as DNA, the CDR3 is TGTGCCATCAGTGACGTCCCCCCCGCATCCCCGGAGGCCTCCTACGAGCAGTACTTC.

This clonotype was found many times. The rearrangement links TRBV20-1 to TRBJ2-4; D is unresolved. The CDR3 is 17 amino acids. V lost 0 bases, J lost 2 bases, and 17 bases lay in between. The V gene's germline CDR1 is DFQATT and CDR2 SNEGSKA (reference sequence). The CDR3 region is CSARDQAGASTKNIQYF. The CDR3 DNA follows: TGCAGTGCTAGAGATCAGGCAGGTGCTTCCACCAAAAACATTCAGTACTTC.

This clonotype was recorded a few times. Here the CDR3 reads CASSLGVGGLGYGYTF. CDR3 bases: TGTGCCAGCAGCTTAGGTGTAGGCGGCCTCGGCTATGGCTACACCTTC. The rearrangement links TRBV7-2 to TRBJ1-2, with no clear D. Germline V gene lookup returns CDR1 SGHTA and CDR2 FQGNSA. This CDR3 has 16 amino acids. The V end lost 1 base, the J end lost 4 bases, and 16 bases lay between the germline ends.

The table lists this clonotype with a few counts. J is TRBJ2-7 and V is TRBV11-1; D is perhaps TRBD1 or TRBD2 (5 bases each). The CDR3 totals 13 residues. Germline assignment: CDR1 SGHAT and CDR2 FQDESV (reference sequence). Trimming cost V 4 bases and J 4 bases, with 11 bases left between them. CDR3 DNA: TGTGCCAGCAGCTCCTCCGAGGGGTACGAGCAGTACTTC. Its translation is CASSSSEGYEQYF.

Concerning this clonotype itself: One base away lies a much larger clone, so this may be a sequencing read error. This chain joins TRBV5-1 and TRBJ1-1; D gene ambiguous. The ends were cut back, 2 bases at V and 3 bases at J, with 8 bases in the middle. Germline CDR1 and CDR2: SGHRS and YFSETQ. The CDR3 loop spans 13 amino acids. CDR3 bases: TGCGCCAGCAGCTTCAAGGTGGACACTGAAGCTTTCTTT. Its protein is CASSFKVDTEAFF.

In this sample, this clonotype turned up a few times. V is TRBV5-1 and J is TRBJ1-1; 11 nucleotides agree with TRBD1. The CDR3 length is 15 residues. Germline V lookup: CDR1 SGHRS, CDR2 YFSETQ. V gave up 1 base and J gave up 5 bases; unmatched junction bases: 4. The CDR3 here is CASSLFGQGATEAFF. CDR3 DNA: TGCGCCAGCAGCTTGTTTGGACAGGGGGCAACTGAAGCTTTCTTT.

This clonotype was seen repeatedly, ten times or more. This chain links TRBV6-5 with TRBJ1-2; the D gene is possibly TRBD1 (6 bases). The germline V gene encodes CDR1 MNHEY and CDR2 SVGAGI. The CDR3 spans 16 residues. Trimming removed 0 bases at V and 3 bases at J, with 14 bases between. This chain's CDR3 is CASSYSMGRGDYGYTF. The CDR3 DNA reads TGTGCCAGCAGTTACTCGATGGGCAGGGGAGACTATGGCTACACCTTC.

This clonotype was found a few times. The chain recombines TRBV5-4 with TRBJ2-5, with unresolved D. V was shortened by 2 bases and J by 1 base, with 9 bases between the two germline ends. Germline V gene sequence: CDR1 SGHNT, CDR2 YYREEE (reference sequence). The CDR3 spans 14 residues. The CDR3 is CASSFAGTQETQYF. In nucleotides, the CDR3 is TGTGCCAGCAGCTTTGCCGGAACCCAAGAGACCCAGTACTTC.